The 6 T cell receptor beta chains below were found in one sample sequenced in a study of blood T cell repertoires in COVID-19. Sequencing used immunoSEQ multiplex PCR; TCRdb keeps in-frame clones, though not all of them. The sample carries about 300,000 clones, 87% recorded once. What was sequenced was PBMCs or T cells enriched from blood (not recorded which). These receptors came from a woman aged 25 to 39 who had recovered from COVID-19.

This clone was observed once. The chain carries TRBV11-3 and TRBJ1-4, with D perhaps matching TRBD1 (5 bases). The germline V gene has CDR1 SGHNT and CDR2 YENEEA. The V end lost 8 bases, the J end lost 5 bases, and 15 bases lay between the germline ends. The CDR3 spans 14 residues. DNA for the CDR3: TGTGCCAGCCGAGAGGGGAGGGTAAATGAAAAACTGTTTTTT. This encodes CASREGRVNEKLFF. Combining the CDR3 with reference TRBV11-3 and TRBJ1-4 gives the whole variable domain EAGVVQSPRYKIIEKKQPVAFWCNPISGHNTLYWYLQNLGQGPELLIRYENEEAVDDSQLPKDRFSAERLKGVDSTLKIQPAELGDSAVYLCASREGRVNEKLFFGSGTQLSVL.

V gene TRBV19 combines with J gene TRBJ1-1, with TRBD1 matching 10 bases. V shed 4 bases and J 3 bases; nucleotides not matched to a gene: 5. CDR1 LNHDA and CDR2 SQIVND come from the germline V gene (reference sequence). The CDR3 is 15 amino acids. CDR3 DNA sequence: TGTGCCAGTAGTACCCCCGGGACAGGGGACACTGAAGCTTTCTTT. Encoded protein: CASSTPGTGDTEAFF.

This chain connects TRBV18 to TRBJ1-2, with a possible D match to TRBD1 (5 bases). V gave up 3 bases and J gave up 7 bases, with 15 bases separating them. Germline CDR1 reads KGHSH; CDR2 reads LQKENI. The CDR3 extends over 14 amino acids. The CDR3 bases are TGTGCCAGCTCACCCCTCGACAGATTGGGTGGCTACACCTTC. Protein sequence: CASSPLDRLGGYTF. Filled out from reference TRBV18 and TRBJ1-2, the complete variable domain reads NAGVMQNPRHLVRRRGQEARLRCSPMKGHSHVYWYRQLPEEGLKFMVYLQKENIIDESGMPKERFSAEFPKEGPSILRIQQVVRGDSAAYFCASSPLDRLGGYTFGSGTRLTVV.

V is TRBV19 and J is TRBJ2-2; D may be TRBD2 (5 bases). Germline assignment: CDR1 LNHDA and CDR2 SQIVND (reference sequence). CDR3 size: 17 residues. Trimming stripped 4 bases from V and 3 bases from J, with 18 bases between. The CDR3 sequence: CASSKDSRGVYTGELFF. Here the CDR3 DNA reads TGTGCCAGTAGTAAGGACTCTCGGGGAGTATACACCGGGGAGCTGTTTTTT.

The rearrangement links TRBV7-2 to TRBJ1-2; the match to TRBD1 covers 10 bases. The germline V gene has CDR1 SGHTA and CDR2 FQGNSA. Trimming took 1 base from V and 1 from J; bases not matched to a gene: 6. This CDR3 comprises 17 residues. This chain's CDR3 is CASSLVGTGALNYGYTF. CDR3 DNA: TGTGCCAGCAGCTTAGTTGGGACAGGGGCTCTTAACTATGGCTACACCTTC. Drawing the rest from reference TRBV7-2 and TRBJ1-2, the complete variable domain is GAGVSQSPSNKVTEKGKDVELRCDPISGHTALYWYRQSLGQGLEFLIYFQGNSAPDKSGLPSDRFSAERTGGSVSTLTIQRTQQEDSAVYLCASSLVGTGALNYGYTFGSGTRLTVV.

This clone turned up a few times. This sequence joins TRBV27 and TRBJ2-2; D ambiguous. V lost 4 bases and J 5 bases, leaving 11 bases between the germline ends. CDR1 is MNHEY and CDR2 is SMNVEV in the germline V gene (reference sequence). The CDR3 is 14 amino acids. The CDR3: CASSWPGKTGELFF. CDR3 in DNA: TGTGCCAGCAGTTGGCCAGGAAAGACCGGGGAGCTGTTTTTT.